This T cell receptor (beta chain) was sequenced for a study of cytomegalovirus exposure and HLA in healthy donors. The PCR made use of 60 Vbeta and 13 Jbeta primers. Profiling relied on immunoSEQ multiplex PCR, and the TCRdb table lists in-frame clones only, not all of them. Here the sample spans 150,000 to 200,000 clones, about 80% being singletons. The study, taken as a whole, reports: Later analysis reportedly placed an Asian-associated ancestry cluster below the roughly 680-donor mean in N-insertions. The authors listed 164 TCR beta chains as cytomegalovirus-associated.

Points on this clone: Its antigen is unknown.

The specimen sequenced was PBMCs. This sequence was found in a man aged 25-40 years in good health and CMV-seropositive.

The CDR3 region has the DNA TGTGCCAGCAGCTTCGGGGGCCTAGCGGGAGTTGGGGAGACCCAGTACTTC. Its translation: CASSFGGLAGVGETQYF. The chain recombines TRBV7-9 with TRBJ2-5; 10 bases agree with TRBD2. The CDR3 has 17 residues. V lost 3 bases to trimming and J lost 5 bases; unmatched junction nucleotides: 12. Germline lookup yields CDR1 SEHNR and CDR2 FQNEAQ (reference sequence).